These T cell receptor beta chains were read from a single sample in a study of blood T cell repertoires in COVID-19. Libraries were prepared by immunoSEQ multiplex PCR; TCRdb keeps only in-frame clonotypes and omits some of them. The sample consists of 250,000 to 350,000 clones, over 85% of them appearing once. Sequencing was done on a sample of PBMCs or T cells enriched from blood (not recorded which). Source of these receptors: a man aged 55 to 70 who had recovered from COVID-19. CDR3s include the opening cysteine and the closing phenylalanine or tryptophan. Fields, in order: J gene, CDR3 length, D gene, clone size, V gene, CDR3 DNA, CDR3 protein. D genes are given only for firm matches. Some rows have no size entry. The others give once, few or many, or a class for an expanded clone.

j_gene: TRBJ1-5
len: 13
d_gene: TRBD1
abundance: -
v_gene: TRBV27
CDR3nt: TGTGCCAGCAGCCCCGGGACAGATCAGCCCCAGCATTTT
CDR3aa: CASSPGTDQPQHF

j_gene: TRBJ2-1
len: 17
d_gene: TRBD2
abundance: -
v_gene: TRBV5-5
CDR3nt: TGTGCCAGCAGGCGGGCCTTAGGACTAGCGGGAGCAGTTGAGCAGTTCTTC
CDR3aa: CASRRALGLAGAVEQFF

j_gene: TRBJ2-7
len: 13
d_gene: TRBD1
abundance: -
v_gene: TRBV5-1
CDR3nt: TGCGCCAGCAGCTCCACAGGGGCCCTCGAGCAGTACTTC
CDR3aa: CASSSTGALEQYF

j_gene: TRBJ1-6
len: 15
d_gene: TRBD1
abundance: -
v_gene: TRBV7-2
CDR3nt: TGTGCCAGCAGCTTAGTTACAGGGGGCGTGGCACCCCTCCACTTT
CDR3aa: CASSLVTGGVAPLHF

j_gene: TRBJ2-7
len: 12
d_gene: -
abundance: -
v_gene: TRBV5-1
CDR3nt: TGCGCCAGCAGCTTGGATCTCTACGAGCAGTACTTC
CDR3aa: CASSLDLYEQYF

j_gene: TRBJ1-4
len: 16
d_gene: TRBD1
abundance: once
v_gene: TRBV11-2
CDR3nt: TGTGCCAGCAGCCGCCGACTGACAGGGACTAATGAAAAACTGTTTTTT
CDR3aa: CASSRRLTGTNEKLFF

j_gene: TRBJ2-1
len: 15
d_gene: -
abundance: -
v_gene: TRBV5-1
CDR3nt: TGCGCCAGCAGCCCTCGCGGGGAGTCCTACAATGAGCAGTTCTTC
CDR3aa: CASSPRGESYNEQFF

j_gene: TRBJ2-7
len: 14
d_gene: TRBD2
abundance: -
v_gene: TRBV5-6
CDR3nt: TGTGCCAGCAGCTTGGTGCAGCGGGAGTACGAGCAGTACTTC
CDR3aa: CASSLVQREYEQYF

j_gene: TRBJ2-5
len: 17
d_gene: TRBD1
abundance: -
v_gene: TRBV2
CDR3nt: TGTGCCAGCGGATGGGACCGGGACAGGGGATATCTGGAGACCCAGTACTTC
CDR3aa: CASGWDRDRGYLETQYF

j_gene: TRBJ1-1
len: 14
d_gene: -
abundance: -
v_gene: TRBV6-5
CDR3nt: TGTGCCAGCAGGCAGGGGCTAGGGGACACTGAAGCTTTCTTT
CDR3aa: CASRQGLGDTEAFF

j_gene: TRBJ2-3
len: 12
d_gene: TRBD1
abundance: -
v_gene: TRBV30
CDR3nt: TGTGCCCGGGGACAGGGAGGAGATACGCAGTATTTT
CDR3aa: CARGQGGDTQYF

j_gene: TRBJ2-1
len: 15
d_gene: -
abundance: few
v_gene: TRBV7-9
CDR3nt: TGTGCCAGCAGCTTACTGTCTGGCAGGGACAATGAGCAGTTCTTC
CDR3aa: CASSLLSGRDNEQFF

j_gene: TRBJ1-1
len: 13
d_gene: TRBD1
abundance: -
v_gene: TRBV20-1
CDR3nt: TGCAGTGCTAGTAAAGGGGGCGACACTGAAGCTTTCTTT
CDR3aa: CSASKGGDTEAFF

j_gene: TRBJ2-5
len: 14
d_gene: -
abundance: -
v_gene: TRBV18
CDR3nt: TGTGCCAGCTCACTAGACAGGAACCAAGAGACCCAGTACTTC
CDR3aa: CASSLDRNQETQYF

j_gene: TRBJ1-2
len: 15
d_gene: -
abundance: -
v_gene: TRBV4-1
CDR3nt: TGCGCCAGCACCCCAGGGTCAGGGCTTAACTATGGCTACACCTTC
CDR3aa: CASTPGSGLNYGYTF

j_gene: TRBJ1-2
len: 17
d_gene: -
abundance: -
v_gene: TRBV7-8
CDR3nt: TGTGCCAGCAGCTTAGTGGTGGGCAGAGTTGCGAACTATGGCTACACCTTC
CDR3aa: CASSLVVGRVANYGYTF

j_gene: TRBJ1-2
len: 15
d_gene: -
abundance: -
v_gene: TRBV5-6
CDR3nt: TGTGCCAGCAGCTGGGAACAGGCACCTAACTATGGCTACACCTTC
CDR3aa: CASSWEQAPNYGYTF

j_gene: TRBJ1-1
len: 17
d_gene: -
abundance: once
v_gene: TRBV7-8
CDR3nt: TGTGCCAGCAGCCCCGGGTTAGGGGTCGGGCTCGGCGCTGAAGCTTTCTTT
CDR3aa: CASSPGLGVGLGAEAFF

j_gene: TRBJ2-7
len: 15
d_gene: TRBD1
abundance: -
v_gene: TRBV18
CDR3nt: TGTGCCAGCTCACCAGAAGGGACAGGACCCTACGAGCAGTACTTC
CDR3aa: CASSPEGTGPYEQYF

j_gene: TRBJ2-1
len: 14
d_gene: -
abundance: -
v_gene: TRBV3-1/TRBV3-2
CDR3nt: TGTGCCAGCAGCCCGAGTCGTGCAGAGCGGGTGCAATTCTTC
CDR3aa: CASSPSRAERVQFF

j_gene: TRBJ1-1
len: 14
d_gene: TRBD1
abundance: -
v_gene: TRBV29-1
CDR3nt: TGCAGCGTTGTTGTGACAGGGTTGAACACTGAAGCTTTCTTT
CDR3aa: CSVVVTGLNTEAFF

j_gene: TRBJ1-3
len: 15
d_gene: TRBD1
abundance: few
v_gene: TRBV18
CDR3nt: TGTGCCAGCTCACCGACAGGGGTTTCTGGAAACACCATATATTTT
CDR3aa: CASSPTGVSGNTIYF

j_gene: TRBJ2-1
len: 15
d_gene: TRBD2
abundance: -
v_gene: TRBV19
CDR3nt: TGTGCCAGTAGTGAGAGCGGGAGCTCCTACAATGAGCAGTTCTTC
CDR3aa: CASSESGSSYNEQFF

j_gene: TRBJ2-1
len: 17
d_gene: TRBD2
abundance: -
v_gene: TRBV5-4
CDR3nt: TGTGCCAGCAGCTTGAACAGCGGGGGGGCCGTGGGGAATGAGCAGTTCTTC
CDR3aa: CASSLNSGGAVGNEQFF

j_gene: TRBJ1-1
len: 13
d_gene: -
abundance: -
v_gene: TRBV2
CDR3nt: TGTGCCAGCAGCCAACAGGGAGGGACTGAAGCTTTCTTT
CDR3aa: CASSQQGGTEAFF

j_gene: TRBJ2-3
len: 15
d_gene: TRBD1
abundance: -
v_gene: TRBV25-1
CDR3nt: TGTGCCAGCAGCCCACAGGGGGCGCGGACAGATACGCAGTATTTT
CDR3aa: CASSPQGARTDTQYF

j_gene: TRBJ1-2
len: 16
d_gene: -
abundance: few
v_gene: TRBV4-3
CDR3nt: TGCGCCAGCAGCCAAGAATGGGCCAGAACTAACTATGGCTACACCTTC
CDR3aa: CASSQEWARTNYGYTF

j_gene: TRBJ2-3
len: 14
d_gene: -
abundance: -
v_gene: TRBV7-3
CDR3nt: TGTGCCAGCAGCTCCCAGACCAGGCCAGATACGCAGTATTTT
CDR3aa: CASSSQTRPDTQYF

j_gene: TRBJ2-3
len: 12
d_gene: -
abundance: -
v_gene: TRBV30
CDR3nt: TGTGCCTGGAGTATCAGTACAGATACGCAGTATTTT
CDR3aa: CAWSISTDTQYF

j_gene: TRBJ1-6
len: 13
d_gene: -
abundance: -
v_gene: TRBV30
CDR3nt: TGTGCCTGGAGGGCTGTGTGGAATTCACCCCTCCACTTT
CDR3aa: CAWRAVWNSPLHF

j_gene: TRBJ1-6
len: 14
d_gene: -
abundance: -
v_gene: TRBV7-2
CDR3nt: TGTGCCACACACACCGGGACAATCGGTTCACCCCTCCACTTT
CDR3aa: CATHTGTIGSPLHF

j_gene: TRBJ2-3
len: 15
d_gene: -
abundance: few
v_gene: TRBV14
CDR3nt: TGTGCCAGCAGCCACGCCTCGGGGGGCAAGGATACGCAGTATTTT
CDR3aa: CASSHASGGKDTQYF

j_gene: TRBJ1-1
len: 13
d_gene: -
abundance: -
v_gene: TRBV5-4
CDR3nt: TGTGCCAGCAGCCAGGACACCAACACTGAAGCTTTCTTT
CDR3aa: CASSQDTNTEAFF

j_gene: TRBJ1-1
len: 14
d_gene: -
abundance: -
v_gene: TRBV7-9
CDR3nt: TGTGCCAGCAGCTTAGAAACACCTAACACTGAAGCTTTCTTT
CDR3aa: CASSLETPNTEAFF

j_gene: TRBJ2-5
len: 11
d_gene: TRBD1
abundance: -
v_gene: TRBV30
CDR3nt: TGTGCCTGGAGGACAGGGGAGACCCAGTACTTC
CDR3aa: CAWRTGETQYF

j_gene: TRBJ2-1
len: 17
d_gene: TRBD1
abundance: -
v_gene: TRBV29-1
CDR3nt: TGCAGCGCCGGGACAGGGATGAGGGACTGGGCCCTTCTTGAGCAGTTCTTC
CDR3aa: CSAGTGMRDWALLEQFF

j_gene: TRBJ2-7
len: 14
d_gene: TRBD2
abundance: -
v_gene: TRBV5-6
CDR3nt: TGTGCCAGCAGTTTGACTAGCGGGAGCTACGAGCAGTACTTC
CDR3aa: CASSLTSGSYEQYF

j_gene: TRBJ2-5
len: 15
d_gene: TRBD2
abundance: -
v_gene: TRBV5-8
CDR3nt: TGTGCCAGCAGCAAGGGACTAGCGGGAATCGAGACCCAGTACTTC
CDR3aa: CASSKGLAGIETQYF

j_gene: TRBJ2-1
len: 16
d_gene: -
abundance: -
v_gene: TRBV5-1
CDR3nt: TGCGCCAGCAGCTCTTTCACAGGGTACCCTTACAATGAGCAGTTCTTC
CDR3aa: CASSSFTGYPYNEQFF

j_gene: TRBJ1-2
len: 14
d_gene: -
abundance: -
v_gene: TRBV15
CDR3nt: TGTGCCACCAGCAGGGAGACAGGACCTTATGGCTACACCTTC
CDR3aa: CATSRETGPYGYTF

j_gene: TRBJ2-7
len: 16
d_gene: TRBD1
abundance: -
v_gene: TRBV6-5
CDR3nt: TGTGCCAGCAGTTACGGCCGTATACAGGGGCGCTACGAGCAGTACTTC
CDR3aa: CASSYGRIQGRYEQYF

j_gene: TRBJ2-7
len: 15
d_gene: TRBD1
abundance: -
v_gene: TRBV11-3
CDR3nt: TGTGCCAGCAGCTTAGGGGCAGGGGGCTCCTACGAGCAGTACTTC
CDR3aa: CASSLGAGGSYEQYF

j_gene: TRBJ1-3
len: 17
d_gene: TRBD1
abundance: -
v_gene: TRBV11-2
CDR3nt: TGTGCCAGCAGCTTAGAAGGGCGGACAGGGTTTGGAAACACCATATATTTT
CDR3aa: CASSLEGRTGFGNTIYF

j_gene: TRBJ2-6
len: 16
d_gene: -
abundance: -
v_gene: TRBV19
CDR3nt: TGTGCCAGTAGGGCCCCGCGGAGTTCTGGGGCCAACGTCCTGACTTTC
CDR3aa: CASRAPRSSGANVLTF

j_gene: TRBJ1-3
len: 18
d_gene: TRBD1
abundance: -
v_gene: TRBV19
CDR3nt: TGTGCCAGTAGCGAATCCGGGACAGCCTATTACTCTGGAAACACCATATATTTT
CDR3aa: CASSESGTAYYSGNTIYF

j_gene: TRBJ1-2
len: 14
d_gene: TRBD1
abundance: -
v_gene: TRBV5-1
CDR3nt: TGCGCCAGCAGCTCCGGACAGGGGGACTATGGCTACACCTTC
CDR3aa: CASSSGQGDYGYTF

j_gene: TRBJ2-1
len: 16
d_gene: TRBD2
abundance: -
v_gene: TRBV5-1
CDR3nt: TGCGCCAGCAGCTTGGAGGCGGGAGGGTCGTACAATGAGCAGTTCTTC
CDR3aa: CASSLEAGGSYNEQFF

j_gene: TRBJ1-5
len: 15
d_gene: -
abundance: -
v_gene: TRBV19
CDR3nt: TGTGCCACAAAAAGTGACCACCGGGATTATCAGCCCCAGCATTTT
CDR3aa: CATKSDHRDYQPQHF

j_gene: TRBJ2-3
len: 17
d_gene: TRBD1
abundance: -
v_gene: TRBV5-1
CDR3nt: TGCGCCAGCAGCTCAAATACAGGGGGCTCCGGCACAGATACGCAGTATTTT
CDR3aa: CASSSNTGGSGTDTQYF

j_gene: TRBJ1-6
len: 16
d_gene: -
abundance: -
v_gene: TRBV11-2
CDR3nt: TGTGCCAGCAGCTTAGATCTAAGACAGAGTAATTCACCCCTCCACTTT
CDR3aa: CASSLDLRQSNSPLHF

j_gene: TRBJ1-6
len: 15
d_gene: -
abundance: -
v_gene: TRBV5-4
CDR3nt: TGTGCCAGCAGCCTACCTCCGGGGGATAATTCACCCCTCCACTTT
CDR3aa: CASSLPPGDNSPLHF

j_gene: TRBJ1-4
len: 13
d_gene: TRBD1
abundance: -
v_gene: TRBV5-8
CDR3nt: TGTGCCAGCAGTTACAGGGGACTGGGGAAACTGTTTTTT
CDR3aa: CASSYRGLGKLFF

j_gene: TRBJ2-1
len: 13
d_gene: -
abundance: -
v_gene: TRBV10-1
CDR3nt: TGCGCCAGCAGTGTCGGGGTAGGCAATGAGCAGTTCTTC
CDR3aa: CASSVGVGNEQFF

j_gene: TRBJ2-7
len: 19
d_gene: TRBD2
abundance: -
v_gene: TRBV5-4
CDR3nt: TGTGCCAGCAGCTTGGGGGGACTAGCGGACCGCGGTTTTTTCTACGAGCAGTACTTC
CDR3aa: CASSLGGLADRGFFYEQYF

j_gene: TRBJ2-7
len: 13
d_gene: -
abundance: -
v_gene: TRBV18
CDR3nt: TGTGCCAGCTCATGGACAAGCTCCTACGAGCAGTACTTC
CDR3aa: CASSWTSSYEQYF

j_gene: TRBJ1-2
len: 13
d_gene: -
abundance: -
v_gene: TRBV11-2
CDR3nt: TGTGCCAGCAGCCCGTTGACAGCCTATGGCTACACCTTC
CDR3aa: CASSPLTAYGYTF

j_gene: TRBJ1-2
len: 14
d_gene: TRBD1
abundance: -
v_gene: TRBV19
CDR3nt: TGTGCCAGTAGTCGGGACAGGTGGAACTATGGCTACACCTTC
CDR3aa: CASSRDRWNYGYTF

j_gene: TRBJ2-2
len: 16
d_gene: -
abundance: -
v_gene: TRBV5-4
CDR3nt: TGTGCCAGCAGCTTGGGCCCGGGATCGAACACCGGGGAGCTGTTTTTT
CDR3aa: CASSLGPGSNTGELFF

j_gene: TRBJ2-7
len: 14
d_gene: TRBD2
abundance: -
v_gene: TRBV28
CDR3nt: TGTGCCAGCAGTTTACTAGCGGGAGGGTACGAGCAGTACTTC
CDR3aa: CASSLLAGGYEQYF

j_gene: TRBJ2-5
len: 14
d_gene: -
abundance: -
v_gene: TRBV14
CDR3nt: TGTGCCAGCAGCCTTGGTCCCTATCAAGAGACCCAGTACTTC
CDR3aa: CASSLGPYQETQYF